This entry features one TCR beta chain sequence. This sample was taken from a study of radiotherapy plus CTLA-4 blockade in lung cancer. TCRdb's table, derived via immunoSEQ multiplex PCR, lists solely in-frame clones and lacks some. The top ten clones hold 2.5% to 3.5% of a sample with over 50,000 clones, 79% of them seen once. The study treated chemo-refractory metastatic non-small-cell lung cancer patients with focal radiation plus ipilimumab CTLA-4 blockade. The CDR3 runs 16 residues. Per germline, CDR1 MNHEY and CDR2 SVGAGI. The junction had 9 bases not matched to a gene; V was cut back by 4 bases and J by 4 bases.

This TCR was sampled from a human donor with non-small cell lung cancer who had a partial response to radiotherapy plus ipilimumab. The genes are TRBV6-5 and TRBJ2-3; 9 bases agree with TRBD1. Sequenced material: peripheral blood, taken from a patient treated with radiotherapy plus ipilimumab. As DNA, the CDR3 is TGTGCCAGCAGTTCTACGGGACAGGGAGCGTCAGATACGCAGTATTTT. It translates to CASSSTGQGASDTQYF.